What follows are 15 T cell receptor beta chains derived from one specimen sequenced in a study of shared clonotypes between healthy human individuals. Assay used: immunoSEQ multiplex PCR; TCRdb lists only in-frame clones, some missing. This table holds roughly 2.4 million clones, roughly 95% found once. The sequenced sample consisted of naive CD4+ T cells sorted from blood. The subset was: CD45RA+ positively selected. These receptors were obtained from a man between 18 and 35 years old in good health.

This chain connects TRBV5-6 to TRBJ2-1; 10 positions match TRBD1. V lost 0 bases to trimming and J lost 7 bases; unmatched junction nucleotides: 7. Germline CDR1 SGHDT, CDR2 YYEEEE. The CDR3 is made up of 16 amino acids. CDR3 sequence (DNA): TGTGCCAGCAGCTTGGAGGGACAGGGGTCCGTGAATGAGCAGTTCTTC. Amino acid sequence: CASSLEGQGSVNEQFF.

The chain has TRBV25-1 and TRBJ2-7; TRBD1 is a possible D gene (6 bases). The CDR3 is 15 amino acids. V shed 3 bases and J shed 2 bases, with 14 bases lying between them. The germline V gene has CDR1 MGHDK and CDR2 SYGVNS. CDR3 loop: CASSDQGLRPYEQYF. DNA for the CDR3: TGTGCCAGCAGTGATCAGGGGCTGCGACCCTACGAGCAGTACTTC.

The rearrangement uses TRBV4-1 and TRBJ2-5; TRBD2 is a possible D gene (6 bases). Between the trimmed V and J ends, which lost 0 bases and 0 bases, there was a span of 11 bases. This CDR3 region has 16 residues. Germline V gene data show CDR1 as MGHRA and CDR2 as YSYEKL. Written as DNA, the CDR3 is TGCGCCAGCAGCCAAGAAGGAGCGGGTTACCAAGAGACCCAGTACTTC. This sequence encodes CASSQEGAGYQETQYF.

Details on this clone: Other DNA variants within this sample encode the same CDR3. The CDR3, as DNA: TGTGCCAGCAGCGTAGGGCCAGACCAAGAGACCCAGTACTTC. Translated, it gives CASSVGPDQETQYF. V and J are TRBV9 and TRBJ2-5, with D unresolved. CDR3 length equals 14 residues. Germline values: CDR1 SGDLS, CDR2 YYNGEE. With 0 bases removed from V and 0 bases from J, the gap between germline ends came to 6 bases.

Written as DNA, the CDR3 is TGCGCCAGCAGTAGTGGGTTAGGGACACCTCTAAGCACAGATACGCAGTATTTT. Amino acids: CASSSGLGTPLSTDTQYF. The rearrangement uses TRBV5-1 and TRBJ2-3; tentatively, D is TRBD1 (6 bases). The CDR3 spans 18 residues. Per the germline V gene, CDR1 is SGHRS and CDR2 is YFSETQ. V lost 5 bases and J 0 bases, leaving 22 bases between the germline ends.

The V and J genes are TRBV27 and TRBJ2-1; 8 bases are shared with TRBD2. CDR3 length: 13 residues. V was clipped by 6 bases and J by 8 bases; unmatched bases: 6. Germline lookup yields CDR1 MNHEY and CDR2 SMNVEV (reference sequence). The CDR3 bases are TGTGCCAGCAGACGGGAGGGGATTCATGAGCAGTTCTTC. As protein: CASRREGIHEQFF.

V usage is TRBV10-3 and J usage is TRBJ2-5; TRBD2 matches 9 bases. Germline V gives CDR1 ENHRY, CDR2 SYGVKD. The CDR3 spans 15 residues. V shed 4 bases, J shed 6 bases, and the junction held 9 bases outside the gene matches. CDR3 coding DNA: TGTGCCATCAGTGGGAAAGCGGGGGGCGGGCAGACCCAGTACTTC. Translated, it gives CAISGKAGGGQTQYF.

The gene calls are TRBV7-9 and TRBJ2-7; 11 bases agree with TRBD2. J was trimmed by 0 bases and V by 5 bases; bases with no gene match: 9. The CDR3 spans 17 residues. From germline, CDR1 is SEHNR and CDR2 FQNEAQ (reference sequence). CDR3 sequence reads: CASSPLGTSGPSYEQYF. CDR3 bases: TGTGCCAGCAGCCCGCTGGGGACTAGCGGCCCCTCCTACGAGCAGTACTTC.

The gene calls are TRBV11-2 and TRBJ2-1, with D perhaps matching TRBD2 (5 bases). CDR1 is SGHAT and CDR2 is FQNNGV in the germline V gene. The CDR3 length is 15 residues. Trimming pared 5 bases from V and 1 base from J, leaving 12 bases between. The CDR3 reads CASSAEGGSYNEQFF. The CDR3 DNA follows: TGTGCCAGCAGCGCCGAGGGCGGATCCTACAATGAGCAGTTCTTC.

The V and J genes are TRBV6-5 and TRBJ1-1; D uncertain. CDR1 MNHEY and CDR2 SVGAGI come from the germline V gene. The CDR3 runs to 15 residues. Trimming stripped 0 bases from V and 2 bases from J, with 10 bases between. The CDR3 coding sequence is TGTGCCAGCAGTTACTCCGGCAAATTTAACACTGAAGCTTTCTTT. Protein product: CASSYSGKFNTEAFF.

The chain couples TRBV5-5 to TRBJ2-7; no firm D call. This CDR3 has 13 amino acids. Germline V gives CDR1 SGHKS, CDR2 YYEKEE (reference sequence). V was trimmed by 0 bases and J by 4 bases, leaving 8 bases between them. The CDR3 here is CASSLDGFYEQYF. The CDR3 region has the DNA TGTGCCAGCAGCTTGGATGGCTTTTACGAGCAGTACTTC.

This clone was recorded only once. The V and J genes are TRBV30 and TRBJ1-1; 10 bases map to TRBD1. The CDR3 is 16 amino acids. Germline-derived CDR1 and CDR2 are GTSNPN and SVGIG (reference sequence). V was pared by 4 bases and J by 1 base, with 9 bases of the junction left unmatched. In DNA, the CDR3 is TGTGCCTGGACCCGACCGGGACAGGGGAAGAACACTGAAGCTTTCTTT. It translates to CAWTRPGQGKNTEAFF.

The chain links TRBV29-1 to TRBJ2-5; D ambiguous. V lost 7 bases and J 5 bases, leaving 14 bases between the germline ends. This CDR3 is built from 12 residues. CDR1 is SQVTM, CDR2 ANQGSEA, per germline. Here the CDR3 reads CSGALSRETQYF. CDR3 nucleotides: TGCAGCGGTGCATTGTCCAGGGAGACCCAGTACTTC.

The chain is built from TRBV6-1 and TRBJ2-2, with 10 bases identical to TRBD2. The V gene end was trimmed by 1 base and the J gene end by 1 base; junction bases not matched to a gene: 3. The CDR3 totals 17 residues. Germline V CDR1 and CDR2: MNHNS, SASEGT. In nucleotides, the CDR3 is TGTGCCAGCAGTGAAGTAGCGGGGGGTTGGAACACCGGGGAGCTGTTTTTT. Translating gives CASSEVAGGWNTGELFF.

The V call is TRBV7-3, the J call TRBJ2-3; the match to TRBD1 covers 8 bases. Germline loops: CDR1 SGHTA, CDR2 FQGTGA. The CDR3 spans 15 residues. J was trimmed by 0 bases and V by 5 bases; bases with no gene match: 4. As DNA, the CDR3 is TGTGCCAGCAGCGTACAGGGGGAGAGCACAGATACGCAGTATTTT. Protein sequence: CASSVQGESTDTQYF.